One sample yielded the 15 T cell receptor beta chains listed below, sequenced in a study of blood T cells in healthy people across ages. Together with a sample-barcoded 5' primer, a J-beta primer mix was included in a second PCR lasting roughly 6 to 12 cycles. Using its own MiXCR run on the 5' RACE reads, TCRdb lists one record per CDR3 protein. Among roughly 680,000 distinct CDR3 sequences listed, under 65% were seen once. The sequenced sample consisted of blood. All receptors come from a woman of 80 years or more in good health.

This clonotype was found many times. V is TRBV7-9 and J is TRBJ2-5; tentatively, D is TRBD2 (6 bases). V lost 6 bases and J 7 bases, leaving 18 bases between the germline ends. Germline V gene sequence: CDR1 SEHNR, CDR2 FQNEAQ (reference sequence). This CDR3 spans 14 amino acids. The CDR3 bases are TGTGCCAGCAGTTGGAGGGGAAAAGTCGGGACCCAGTACTTC. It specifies CASSWRGKVGTQYF.

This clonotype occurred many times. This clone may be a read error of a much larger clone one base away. The CDR3 protein is CASSLEYEQYF. DNA for the CDR3: TGCGCCAGCAGCTTGGAGTACGAGCAGTACTTC. The chain joins TRBV7-9 to TRBJ2-7, with D unresolved. This CDR3 comprises 11 residues. Per the germline V gene, CDR1 is SEHNR and CDR2 is FQNEAQ (reference sequence). Drawing the rest from reference TRBV7-9 and TRBJ2-7, the complete variable domain is DTGVSQNPRHKITKRGQNVTFRCDPISEHNRLYWYRQTLGQGPEFLTYFQNEAQLEKSRLLSDRFSAERPKGSFSTLEIQRTEQGDSAMYLCASSLEYEQYFGPGTRLTVT.

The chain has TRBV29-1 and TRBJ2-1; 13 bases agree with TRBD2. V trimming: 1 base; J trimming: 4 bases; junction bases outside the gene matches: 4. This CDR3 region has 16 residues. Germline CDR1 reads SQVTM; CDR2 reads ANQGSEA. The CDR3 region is CSVEAGLAGDYNEQFF. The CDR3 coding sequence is TGCAGCGTTGAAGCTGGACTAGCGGGAGATTACAATGAGCAGTTCTTC.

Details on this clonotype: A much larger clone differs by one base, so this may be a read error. CDR3 sequence: CASSLWGLGGTYNEQFF. The CDR3 DNA is TGTGCCAGCAGCTTGTGGGGCTTAGGGGGCACCTACAATGAGCAGTTCTTC. V usage is TRBV7-3 and J usage is TRBJ2-1, with 7 positions matching TRBD1. Trimming took 3 bases from V and 2 from J; bases not matched to a gene: 10. Germline CDR1 and CDR2: SGHTA and FQGTGA. There are 17 residues in the CDR3. The whole variable domain, filled in from reference TRBV7-3 and TRBJ2-1, reads GAGVSQTPSNKVTEKGKYVELRCDPISGHTALYWYRQSLGQGPEFLIYFQGTGAADDSGLPNDRFFAVRPEGSVSTLKIQRTERGDSAVYLCASSLWGLGGTYNEQFFGPGTRLTVL.

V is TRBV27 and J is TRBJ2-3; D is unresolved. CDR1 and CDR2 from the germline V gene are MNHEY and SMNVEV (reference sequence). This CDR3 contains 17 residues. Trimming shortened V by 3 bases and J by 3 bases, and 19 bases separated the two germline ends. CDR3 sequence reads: CASSFSGYRRITDTQYF. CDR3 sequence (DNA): TGTGCCAGCAGTTTTAGTGGGTATCGAAGAATTACAGATACGCAGTATTTT.

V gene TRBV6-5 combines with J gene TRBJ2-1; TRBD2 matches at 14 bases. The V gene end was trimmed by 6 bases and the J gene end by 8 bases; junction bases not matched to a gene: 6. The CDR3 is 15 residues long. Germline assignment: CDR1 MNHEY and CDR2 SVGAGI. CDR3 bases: TGTGCCAGCAGCCGACTAGCGGGAGGGCCTTATGAGCAGTTCTTC. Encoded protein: CASSRLAGGPYEQFF.

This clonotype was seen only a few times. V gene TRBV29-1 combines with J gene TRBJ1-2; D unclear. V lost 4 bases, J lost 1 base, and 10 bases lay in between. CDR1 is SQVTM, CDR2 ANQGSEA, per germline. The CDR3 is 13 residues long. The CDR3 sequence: CSVGASGNYGYTF. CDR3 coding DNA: TGCAGCGTTGGTGCCAGTGGTAACTATGGCTACACCTTC.

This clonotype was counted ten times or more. The chain's CDR3 is CASSYSGLLGETQYF. In nucleotides, the CDR3 is TGTGCCAGCAGTTACTCCGGACTCCTTGGGGAGACCCAGTACTTC. The chain joins TRBV6-5 to TRBJ2-5; D may be TRBD2 (5 bases). CDR3 length equals 15 residues. V shed 0 bases and J shed 5 bases, with 13 bases lying between them. Germline CDR1 MNHEY, CDR2 SVGAGI.

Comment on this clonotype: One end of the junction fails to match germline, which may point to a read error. CDR3: CAWSPSGANGLTF. CDR3 bases: TGTGCCTGGAGCCCCTCTGGGGCCAACGGCCTGACTTTC. This chain links TRBV30 with TRBJ2-6, with D possibly being TRBD1 (5 bases). The CDR3 loop spans 13 amino acids. CDR1 is GTSNPN and CDR2 is SVGIG in the germline V gene (reference sequence).

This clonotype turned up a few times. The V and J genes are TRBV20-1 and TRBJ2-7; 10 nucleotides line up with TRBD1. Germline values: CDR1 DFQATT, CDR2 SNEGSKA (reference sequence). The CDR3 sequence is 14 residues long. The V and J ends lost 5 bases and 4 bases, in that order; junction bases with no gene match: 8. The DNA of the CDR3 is TGCAGTGCTTGCCAGGACAGGGGGATGTACGAGCAGTACTTC. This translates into CSACQDRGMYEQYF.

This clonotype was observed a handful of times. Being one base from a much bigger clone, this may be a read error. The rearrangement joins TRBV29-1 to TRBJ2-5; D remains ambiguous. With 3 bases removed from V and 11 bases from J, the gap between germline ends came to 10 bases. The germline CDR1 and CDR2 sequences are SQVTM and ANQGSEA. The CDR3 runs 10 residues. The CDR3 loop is CSVDYYEQYF. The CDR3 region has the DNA TGCAGCGTTGACTACTATGAGCAGTACTTC.

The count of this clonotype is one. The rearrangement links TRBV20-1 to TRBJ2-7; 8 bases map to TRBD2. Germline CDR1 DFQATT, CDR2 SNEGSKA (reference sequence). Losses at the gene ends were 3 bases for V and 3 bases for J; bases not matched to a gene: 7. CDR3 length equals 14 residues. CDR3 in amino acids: CSASASGSFYEQYF. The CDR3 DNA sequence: TGCAGTGCTAGTGCAAGCGGGAGTTTCTACGAGCAGTACTTC.

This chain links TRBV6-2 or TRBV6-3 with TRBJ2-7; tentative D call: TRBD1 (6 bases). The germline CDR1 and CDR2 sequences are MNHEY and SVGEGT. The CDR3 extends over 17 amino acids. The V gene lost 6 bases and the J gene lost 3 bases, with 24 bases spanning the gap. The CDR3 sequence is CASSYRAPLQDSYEQYF. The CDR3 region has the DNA TGTGCCAGCAGCTACAGGGCCCCTCTCCAGGACAGCTACGAGCAGTACTTC.

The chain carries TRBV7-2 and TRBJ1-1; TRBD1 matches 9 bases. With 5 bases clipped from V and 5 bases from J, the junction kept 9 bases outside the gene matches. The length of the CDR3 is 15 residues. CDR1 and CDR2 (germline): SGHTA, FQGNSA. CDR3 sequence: CASSPETGGRTEAFF. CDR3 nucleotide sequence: TGTGCCAGCAGCCCAGAGACAGGGGGGAGGACTGAAGCTTTCTTT. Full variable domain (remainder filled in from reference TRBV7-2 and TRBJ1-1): GAGVSQSPSNKVTEKGKDVELRCDPISGHTALYWYRQSLGQGLEFLIYFQGNSAPDKSGLPSDRFSAERTGGSVSTLTIQRTQQEDSAVYLCASSPETGGRTEAFFGQGTRLTVV.

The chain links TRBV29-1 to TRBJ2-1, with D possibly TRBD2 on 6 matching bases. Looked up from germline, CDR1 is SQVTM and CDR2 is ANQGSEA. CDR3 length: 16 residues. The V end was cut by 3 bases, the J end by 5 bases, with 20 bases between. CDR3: CSVETRLDFSNNEQFF. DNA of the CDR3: TGCAGCGTTGAGACCCGACTAGATTTTTCAAACAATGAGCAGTTCTTC.